These 13 T cell receptor beta chains were sequenced from one sample in a study of blood T cells in healthy people across ages. With a J-beta primer mix and a sample-barcoded 5' primer, a second PCR ran 7 to 11 cycles. TCRdb re-analysed the 5' RACE reads in MiXCR, keeping a single row per CDR3 protein. In the table there are hundreds of thousands of distinct CDR3 sequences, around 34% of which are singletons. The sequenced sample consisted of blood. The receptors come from a man younger than 35 in good health.

This chain links TRBV7-2 with TRBJ2-3, with TRBD1 matching 7 bases. The CDR3 covers 16 residues. Germline V gives CDR1 SGHTA, CDR2 FQGNSA. J was trimmed by 1 base and V by 4 bases; bases with no gene match: 8. The CDR3 sequence is CASSSLQGSRTDTQYF. In DNA, the CDR3 is TGTGCCAGCAGCTCCCTACAGGGGTCTCGCACAGATACGCAGTATTTT.

This chain connects TRBV6-1 to TRBJ2-2; 7 bases are shared with TRBD2. CDR1 is MNHNS and CDR2 is SASEGT in the germline V gene. J lost 6 bases, V lost 6 bases, and 19 bases had no gene match. CDR3 length: 18 residues. In nucleotides, the CDR3 is TGTGCCAGCAGAACCGTTCTAGGACTAGAGTATGTGGCCGGGGAGCTGTTTTTT. This codes for CASRTVLGLEYVAGELFF.

The chain uses TRBV5-6 and TRBJ2-1, with D possibly called TRBD1 or TRBD2 (5 bases each). Trimming removed 2 bases at V and 8 bases at J, with 17 bases between. Germline lookup yields CDR1 SGHDT and CDR2 YYEEEE. The CDR3 has 15 amino acids. Here the CDR3 reads CASSFGTSVLHEQFF. CDR3 nucleotide sequence: TGTGCCAGCAGCTTTGGGACCTCGGTCTTGCATGAGCAGTTCTTC.

This clonotype was seen a few times. The rearrangement uses TRBV12-3 or TRBV12-4 and TRBJ1-2; unclear D gene. The CDR3 consists of 14 residues. V dropped 6 bases and J dropped 0 bases, with 11 bases sitting between them. For the CDR3, the DNA is TGTGCCAGCAGCCGAGCCTCTTCTAACTATGGCTACACCTTC. Translation: CASSRASSNYGYTF.

The V and J genes are TRBV20-1 and TRBJ2-3; maybe TRBD1 (6 bases). The CDR3 is 14 residues long. The germline CDR1 and CDR2 sequences are DFQATT and SNEGSKA (reference sequence). Trimming pared 1 base from V and 5 bases from J, leaving 13 bases between. CDR3 in DNA: TGCAGTGCTAGAGTTGCAGGGGACATAGATACGCAGTATTTT. It yields the protein CSARVAGDIDTQYF.

This clonotype was seen repeatedly, ten times or more. The DNA of the CDR3 is TGTGCCAGCAGCCAGAACCCGGGCAGCCAAGAGACCCAGTACTTC. This codes for CASSQNPGSQETQYF. The chain uses TRBV7-3 and TRBJ2-5; D not resolved. With 5 bases removed from V and 1 base from J, the gap between germline ends came to 14 bases. This CDR3 contains 15 residues. Per the germline V gene, CDR1 is SGHTA and CDR2 is FQGTGA.

The CDR3 nucleotides are TGTGCCAGCAGCCAAGATACGGGACTAGTGGGTGAGACCCAGTACTTC. This codes for CASSQDTGLVGETQYF. The V call is TRBV3-1, the J call TRBJ2-5; 8 positions match TRBD2. J gave up 5 bases and V 0 bases, and 8 bases lay outside the gene matches. The CDR3 totals 16 residues. Germline V lookup: CDR1 LGHDT, CDR2 YNNKEL (reference sequence).

The chain combines TRBV28 with TRBJ2-5; TRBD2 might be the D (5 bases). V lost 4 bases and J lost 11, with 26 bases in between. Germline V gene sequence: CDR1 MDHEN, CDR2 SYDVKM. The CDR3 is 16 amino acids. The CDR3 region is CASSSGIRGSYTEQYF. The CDR3 DNA is TGTGCCAGCAGTTCTGGAATCAGAGGGTCCTACACTGAGCAGTACTTC.

The chain couples TRBV12-3 or TRBV12-4 to TRBJ1-2; 8 nucleotides line up with TRBD1. The CDR3 covers 14 residues. V was clipped by 5 bases and J by 3 bases; unmatched bases: 5. CDR3 in DNA: TGTGCCAGCAGTGTATTGACAGGGGACTATGGCTACACCTTC. It codes for CASSVLTGDYGYTF.

This clonotype has just a few counts. The V call is TRBV5-1, the J call TRBJ2-6; D remains unclear. From germline, CDR1 is SGHRS and CDR2 YFSETQ. There are 15 residues in the CDR3. Trimming took 6 bases from V and 0 from J, leaving 10 bases between them. In DNA, the CDR3 is TGCGCCAGCAACCCCGATGGCTCTGGGGCCAACGTCCTGACTTTC. It codes for CASNPDGSGANVLTF. The entire variable domain, with the rest obtained from reference TRBV5-1 and TRBJ2-6, is as follows: KAGVTQTPRYLIKTRGQQVTLSCSPISGHRSVSWYQQTPGQGLQFLFEYFSETQRNKGNFPGRFSGRQFSNSRSEMNVSTLELGDSALYLCASNPDGSGANVLTFGAGSRLTVL.

A few counts support this clonotype. The gene calls are TRBV11-2 and TRBJ1-1; unclear D gene. Per the germline V gene, CDR1 is SGHAT and CDR2 is FQNNGV. Trimming took off 3 bases at V and 0 bases at J, with 17 bases between the two ends. The CDR3 sequence is 17 residues long. The CDR3 reads CASSFNSDALVNTEAFF. CDR3 sequence (DNA): TGTGCCAGCAGCTTTAATTCTGACGCCCTTGTGAACACTGAAGCTTTCTTT.

In its sample, this clonotype was seen a few times. The chain joins TRBV5-6 to TRBJ1-1, with a possible D match to TRBD1 (6 bases). Germline V gene data show CDR1 as SGHDT and CDR2 as YYEEEE. The length of the CDR3 is 15 residues. With 4 bases removed from V and 1 base from J, the gap between germline ends came to 14 bases. The CDR3 DNA reads as TGTGCCAGCAGCATATATCAACAGGGGAACACTGAAGCTTTCTTT. It codes for CASSIYQQGNTEAFF. The complete variable domain, with remaining parts taken from reference TRBV5-6 and TRBJ1-1, reads DAGVTQSPTHLIKTRGQQVTLRCSPKSGHDTVSWYQQALGQGPQFIFQYYEEEERQRGNFPDRFSGHQFPNYSSELNVNALLLGDSALYLCASSIYQQGNTEAFFGQGTRLTVV.

In this sample, this clonotype turned up once. The chain joins TRBV5-5 to TRBJ1-3; D might be TRBD1 (6 bases). The CDR3 is made up of 15 amino acids. Germline V lookup: CDR1 SGHKS, CDR2 YYEKEE (reference sequence). V lost 4 bases and J lost 4, with 15 bases in between. CDR3 residues: CASSAPWTAGNTIYF. The CDR3 coding sequence is TGTGCCAGCAGCGCACCCTGGACAGCAGGAAACACCATATATTTT.